A single sample is the source of the 9 T cell receptor beta chains below, sequenced in a study of T cell responses to AZD1222 COVID-19 vaccine. Data came from immunoSEQ multiplex PCR; TCRdb stores just in-frame clones and leaves some out. This table has about 210,000 clones, roughly 94% appearing once. The material was peripheral blood, obtained 28 days after the second dose of the MenACWY control vaccine. All receptors come from an adult who received the MenACWY meningococcal vaccine as a control.

The chain recombines TRBV13 with TRBJ2-1, with unresolved D. V was shortened by 2 bases and J by 8 bases, with 10 bases between the two germline ends. Germline lookup yields CDR1 PRHDT and CDR2 FYEKMQ (reference sequence). The CDR3 has 13 residues. CDR3 DNA sequence: TGTGCCAGCAGCTTAAAGGGCCGGGATGAGCAGTTCTTC. Its translation is CASSLKGRDEQFF.

V is TRBV28 and J is TRBJ1-5, with D uncertain. The CDR3 runs to 15 residues. Trimming took 8 bases from V and 2 from J, leaving 16 bases between them. CDR1 is MDHEN and CDR2 is SYDVKM in the germline V gene. CDR3 bases: TGTGCCAGCCGTTATATGACTGGCGGCAATCAGCCCCAGCATTTT. As protein: CASRYMTGGNQPQHF.

The genes are TRBV19 and TRBJ1-1; possible D gene TRBD1, 6 bases. The CDR3 runs to 13 residues. In germline, CDR1 is LNHDA, CDR2 SQIVND (reference sequence). The V end was cut by 8 bases, the J end by 2 bases, with 12 bases between. The CDR3, as DNA: TGTGCCAGTGGACCACAGGGCAACACTGAAGCTTTCTTT. Protein sequence: CASGPQGNTEAFF.

The chain joins TRBV10-3 to TRBJ1-2, with 7 nucleotides matching TRBD1. The CDR3 spans 13 residues. The trim removed 10 bases at V and 2 bases at J, leaving 7 bases unmatched. The germline CDR1 and CDR2 sequences are ENHRY and SYGVKD. This chain's CDR3 is CANRQGENYGYTF. In nucleotides, the CDR3 is TGTGCCAACAGACAGGGCGAAAACTATGGCTACACCTTC.

V gene TRBV28 combines with J gene TRBJ2-1; 8 bases are shared with TRBD2. This CDR3 contains 17 residues. V lost 3 bases to trimming and J lost 1 base; unmatched junction nucleotides: 8. Germline loops: CDR1 MDHEN, CDR2 SYDVKM. CDR3 nucleotide sequence: TGTGCCAGCAGTTTGACCAGCGGGAGACCGTCCTACAATGAGCAGTTCTTC. It yields the protein CASSLTSGRPSYNEQFF.

This chain links TRBV4-3 with TRBJ2-2; unclear D gene. V was pared by 0 bases and J by 2 bases, with 10 bases between. Germline CDR1 reads LGHNA; CDR2 reads YSLEER. The CDR3 covers 16 residues. DNA of the CDR3: TGCGCCAGCAGCCAAGATCACGAATCAAACACCGGGGAGCTGTTTTTT. Protein sequence: CASSQDHESNTGELFF.

The rearrangement uses TRBV3-1 (or the pseudogene TRBV3-2) and TRBJ2-7; D might be TRBD1 or TRBD2, each matching 5 bases. This CDR3 spans 14 amino acids. V was clipped by 3 bases and J by 3 bases, with 12 bases between them. Germline lookup yields CDR1 LGHDT and CDR2 YNNKEL (reference sequence). The CDR3 loop is CASSHSGTLYEQYF. DNA of the CDR3: TGTGCCAGCAGCCACTCCGGGACCCTCTACGAGCAGTACTTC.

J is TRBJ1-6 and V is TRBV5-1; no clear D gene. Germline assignment: CDR1 SGHRS and CDR2 YFSETQ. This CDR3 comprises 15 residues. The V end lost 0 bases, the J end lost 4 bases, and 8 bases lay between the germline ends. CDR3 nucleotide sequence: TGCGCCAGCAGCTTGGACCGCAATTATAATTCACCCCTCCACTTT. Its protein is CASSLDRNYNSPLHF.

J is TRBJ2-7 and V is TRBV30; 7 bases align to TRBD1. The germline V gene encodes CDR1 GTSNPN and CDR2 SVGIG (reference sequence). The length of the CDR3 is 14 residues. Trimming removed 6 bases from V and 0 bases from J; junction bases left unmatched: 8. The CDR3 loop reads CACTRQGPSYEQYF. The CDR3 DNA follows: TGTGCCTGTACCCGACAGGGACCCTCCTACGAGCAGTACTTC.